The T cell receptor beta chain under discussion was sequenced for a study of blood T cell repertoires in COVID-19. Study at large: From the United States, Italy and Spain came samples of acute and convalescent COVID-19.

The CDR3 consists of 15 residues. Germline CDR1 reads SQVTM; CDR2 reads ANQGSEA. The trim removed 7 bases at V and 5 bases at J, leaving 12 bases unmatched. Individuals drawn from 24 US areas were about 18 to 90 years old. Profiling relied on immunoSEQ multiplex PCR, and the TCRdb table lists in-frame clones only, not all of them. This table holds 210,000 or so clones, around 84% found once. The sequence derives from a man aged 25-45 years with acute COVID-19. Sequenced input: PBMCs or T cells enriched from blood (not recorded which). The chain uses TRBV29-1 and TRBJ2-1, with 9 bases aligning to TRBD1. The CDR3 coding sequence is TGCAGCGCCGGAGGAGGGACAGGGAACGACAATGAGCAGTTCTTC. Translated: CSAGGGTGNDNEQFF.